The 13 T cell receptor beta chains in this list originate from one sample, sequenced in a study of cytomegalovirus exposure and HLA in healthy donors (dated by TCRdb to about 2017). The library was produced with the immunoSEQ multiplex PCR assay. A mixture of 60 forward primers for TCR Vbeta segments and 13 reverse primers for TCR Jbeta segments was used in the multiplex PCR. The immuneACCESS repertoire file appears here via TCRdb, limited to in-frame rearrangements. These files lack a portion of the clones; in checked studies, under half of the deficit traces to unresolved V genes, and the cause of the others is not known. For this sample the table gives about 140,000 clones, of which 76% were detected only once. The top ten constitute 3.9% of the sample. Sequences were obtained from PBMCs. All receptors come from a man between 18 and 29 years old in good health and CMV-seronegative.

The CDR3 here is CSVAPGSLTDTQYF. The CDR3 coding sequence is TGCAGCGTTGCACCGGGGAGTCTGACAGATACGCAGTATTTT. The chain uses TRBV29-1 and TRBJ2-3; D might be TRBD2 (5 bases). Germline V gene data show CDR1 as SQVTM and CDR2 as ANQGSEA. The CDR3 loop spans 14 amino acids. V was clipped by 4 bases and J by 3 bases, with 14 bases between them.

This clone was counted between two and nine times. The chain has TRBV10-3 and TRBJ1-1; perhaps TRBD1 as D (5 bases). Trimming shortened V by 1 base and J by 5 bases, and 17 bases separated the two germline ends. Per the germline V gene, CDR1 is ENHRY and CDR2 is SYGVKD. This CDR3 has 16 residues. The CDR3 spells CAISELEPGPETEAFF. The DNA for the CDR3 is TGTGCCATCAGTGAGTTGGAGCCAGGGCCGGAGACTGAAGCTTTCTTT.

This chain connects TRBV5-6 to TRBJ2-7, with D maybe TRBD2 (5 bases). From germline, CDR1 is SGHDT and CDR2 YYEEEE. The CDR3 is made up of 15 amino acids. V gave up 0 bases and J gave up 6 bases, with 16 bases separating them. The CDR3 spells CASSLVAGQMGEQYF. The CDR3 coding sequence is TGTGCCAGCAGCTTGGTGGCGGGTCAGATGGGCGAGCAGTACTTC.

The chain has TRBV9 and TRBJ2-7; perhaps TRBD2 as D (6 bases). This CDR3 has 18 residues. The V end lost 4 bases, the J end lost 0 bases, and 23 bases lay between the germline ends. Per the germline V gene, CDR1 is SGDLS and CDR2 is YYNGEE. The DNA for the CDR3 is TGTGCCAGCAGCCCCCCCCGGAGTCGGGACTTGAGCTCCTACGAGCAGTACTTC. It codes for CASSPPRSRDLSSYEQYF.

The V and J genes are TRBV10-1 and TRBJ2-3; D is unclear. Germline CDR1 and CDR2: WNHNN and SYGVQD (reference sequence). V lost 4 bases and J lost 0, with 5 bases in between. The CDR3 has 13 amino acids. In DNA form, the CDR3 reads TGCGCCAGCAGTGTTATTAGCACAGATACGCAGTATTTT. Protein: CASSVISTDTQYF.

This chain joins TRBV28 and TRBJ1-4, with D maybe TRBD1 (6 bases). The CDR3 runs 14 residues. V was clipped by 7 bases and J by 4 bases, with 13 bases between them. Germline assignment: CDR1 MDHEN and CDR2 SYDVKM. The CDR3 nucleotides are TGTGCCAGCACCGAAACAGGGTATAATGAAAAACTGTTTTTT. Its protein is CASTETGYNEKLFF.

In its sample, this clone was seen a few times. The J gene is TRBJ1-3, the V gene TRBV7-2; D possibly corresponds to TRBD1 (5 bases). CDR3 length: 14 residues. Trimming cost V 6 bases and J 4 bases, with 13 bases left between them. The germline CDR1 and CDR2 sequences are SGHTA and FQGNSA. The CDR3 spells CASRIGDPGNTIYF. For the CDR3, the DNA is TGTGCCAGCAGGATAGGGGATCCCGGAAACACCATATATTTT.

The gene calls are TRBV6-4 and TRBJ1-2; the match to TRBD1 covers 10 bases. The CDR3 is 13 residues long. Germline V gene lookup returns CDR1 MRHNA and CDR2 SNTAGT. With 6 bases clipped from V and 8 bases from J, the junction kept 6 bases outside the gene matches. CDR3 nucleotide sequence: TGTGCCAGCAGGGATGACAGGGGGCCCGGCTACACCTTC. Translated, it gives CASRDDRGPGYTF.

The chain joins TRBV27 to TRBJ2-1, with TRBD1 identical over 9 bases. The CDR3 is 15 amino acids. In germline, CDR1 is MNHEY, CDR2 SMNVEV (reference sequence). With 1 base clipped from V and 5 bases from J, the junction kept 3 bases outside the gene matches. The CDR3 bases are TGTGCCAGCAGTTTATTGACAGGGGGGGACAATGAGCAGTTCTTC. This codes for CASSLLTGGDNEQFF.

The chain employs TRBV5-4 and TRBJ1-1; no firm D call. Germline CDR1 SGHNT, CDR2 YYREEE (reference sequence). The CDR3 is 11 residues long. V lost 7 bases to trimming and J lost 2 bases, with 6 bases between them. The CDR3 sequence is CASVVNTEAFF. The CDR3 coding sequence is TGTGCCAGCGTAGTAAACACTGAAGCTTTCTTT. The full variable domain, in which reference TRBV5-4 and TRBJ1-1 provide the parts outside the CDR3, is ETGVTQSPTHLIKTRGQQVTLRCSSQSGHNTVSWYQQALGQGPQFIFQYYREEENGRGNFPPRFSGLQFPNYSSELNVNALELDDSALYLCASVVNTEAFFGQGTRLTVV.

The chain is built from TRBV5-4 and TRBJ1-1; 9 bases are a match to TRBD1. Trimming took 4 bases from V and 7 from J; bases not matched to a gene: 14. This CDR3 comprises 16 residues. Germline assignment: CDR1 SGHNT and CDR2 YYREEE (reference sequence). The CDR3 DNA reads TGTGCCAGCAGCCATCGGGGACAGGGATCACTTCGTGAAGCTTTCTTT. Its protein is CASSHRGQGSLREAFF.

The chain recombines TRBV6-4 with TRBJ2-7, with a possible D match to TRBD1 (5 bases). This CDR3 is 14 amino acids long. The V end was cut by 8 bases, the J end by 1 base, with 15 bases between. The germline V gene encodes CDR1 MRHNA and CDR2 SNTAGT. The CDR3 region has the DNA TGTGCCAGCCGAAAGACAGTTCAATCCTACGAGCAGTACTTC. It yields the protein CASRKTVQSYEQYF.

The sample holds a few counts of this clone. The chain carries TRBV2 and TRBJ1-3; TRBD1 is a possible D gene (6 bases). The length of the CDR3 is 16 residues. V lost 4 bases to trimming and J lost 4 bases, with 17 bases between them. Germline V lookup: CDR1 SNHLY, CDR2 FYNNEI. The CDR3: CASSASRGAEGNTIYF. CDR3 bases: TGTGCCAGCAGTGCCAGTCGGGGGGCGGAGGGAAACACCATATATTTT. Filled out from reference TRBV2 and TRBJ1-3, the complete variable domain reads EPEVTQTPSHQVTQMGQEVILRCVPISNHLYFYWYRQILGQKVEFLVSFYNNEISEKSEIFDDQFSVERPDGSNFTLKIRSTKLEDSAMYFCASSASRGAEGNTIYFGEGSWLTVV.